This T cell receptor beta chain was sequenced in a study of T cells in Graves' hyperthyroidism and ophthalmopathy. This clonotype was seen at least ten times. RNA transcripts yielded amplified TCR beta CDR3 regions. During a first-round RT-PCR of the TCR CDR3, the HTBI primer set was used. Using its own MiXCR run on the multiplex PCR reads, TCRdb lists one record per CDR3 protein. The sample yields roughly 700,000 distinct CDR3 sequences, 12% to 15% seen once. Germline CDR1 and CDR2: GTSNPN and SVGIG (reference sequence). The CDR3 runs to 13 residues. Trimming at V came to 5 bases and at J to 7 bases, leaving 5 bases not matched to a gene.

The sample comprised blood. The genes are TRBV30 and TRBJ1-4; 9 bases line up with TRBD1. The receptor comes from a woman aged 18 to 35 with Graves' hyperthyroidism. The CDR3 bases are TGTGCCTGGGACTCGGACAGGGGTGAAAAACTGTTTTTT. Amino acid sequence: CAWDSDRGEKLFF.